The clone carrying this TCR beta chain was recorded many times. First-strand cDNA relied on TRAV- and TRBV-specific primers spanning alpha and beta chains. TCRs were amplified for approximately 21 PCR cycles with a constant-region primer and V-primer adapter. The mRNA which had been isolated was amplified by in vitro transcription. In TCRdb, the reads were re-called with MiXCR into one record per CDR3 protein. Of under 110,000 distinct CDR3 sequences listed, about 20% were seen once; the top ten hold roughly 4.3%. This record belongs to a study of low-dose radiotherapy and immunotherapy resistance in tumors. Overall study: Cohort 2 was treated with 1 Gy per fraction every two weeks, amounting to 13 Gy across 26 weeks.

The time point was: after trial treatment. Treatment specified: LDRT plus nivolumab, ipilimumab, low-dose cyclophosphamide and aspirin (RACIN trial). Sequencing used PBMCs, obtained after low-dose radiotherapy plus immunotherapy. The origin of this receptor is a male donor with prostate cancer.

For the CDR3, the DNA is TGTGCCAGCTCATTGGAGGCCGTTCGGGAGGCCCTCCACTTT. It encodes CASSLEAVREALHF. The chain uses TRBV18 and TRBJ1-6; D is undetermined. The ends were cut back, 5 bases at V and 14 bases at J, with 19 bases in the middle. Germline lookup yields CDR1 KGHSH and CDR2 LQKENI. The CDR3 runs 14 residues.